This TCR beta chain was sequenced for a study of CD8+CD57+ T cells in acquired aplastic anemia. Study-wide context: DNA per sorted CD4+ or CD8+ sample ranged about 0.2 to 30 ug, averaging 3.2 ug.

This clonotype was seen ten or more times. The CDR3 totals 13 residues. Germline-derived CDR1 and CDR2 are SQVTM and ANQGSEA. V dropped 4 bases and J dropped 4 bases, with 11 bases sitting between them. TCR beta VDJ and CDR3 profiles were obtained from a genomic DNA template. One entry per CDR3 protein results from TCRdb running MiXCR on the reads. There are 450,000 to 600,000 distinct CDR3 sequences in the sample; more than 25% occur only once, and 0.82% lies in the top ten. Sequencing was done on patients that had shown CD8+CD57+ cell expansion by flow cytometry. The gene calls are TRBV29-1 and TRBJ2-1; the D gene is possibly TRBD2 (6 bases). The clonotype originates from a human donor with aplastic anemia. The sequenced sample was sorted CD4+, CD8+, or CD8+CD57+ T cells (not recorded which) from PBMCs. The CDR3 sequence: CSVVPSAYNEQFF. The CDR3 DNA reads TGCAGCGTTGTCCCTAGCGCTTACAATGAGCAGTTCTTC.